This TCR beta chain was obtained from a study of T cells in Graves' hyperthyroidism and ophthalmopathy. For the study at large: Upon initial diagnosis and before any treatment, peripheral blood was collected.

General study results and limits: Most expanded thyroid clonotypes above 0.001 also appeared in blood.

Concerning this clonotype itself: The antigen is not known.

V lost 4 bases to trimming and J lost 8 bases, with 11 bases between them. CDR1 is SGHVS and CDR2 is FQNEAQ in the germline V gene. The CDR3 spans 12 residues. Uncontrolled infections, other autoimmune diseases, pregnancy or lactation led to exclusion of patients. Clinical symptoms, serum thyroxine and TRAb, thyroid ultrasound and orbital computed tomography were used for the diagnoses. RNA transcripts were the template for amplifying TCR beta CDR3 regions. The HTBI primer set drove a first-round RT-PCR of the TCR CDR3. TCRdb independently ran MiXCR on the multiplex PCR reads; one entry per CDR3 protein. The sample consists of about 250,000 distinct CDR3 sequences, approximately 23% of them appearing once.

The sequencing input was blood. The chain uses TRBV7-8 and TRBJ1-1; D gene unclear. The receptor comes from a woman aged 40 to 50 with Graves' ophthalmopathy. CDR3: CASSSPAREAFF. The CDR3 DNA follows: TGTGCCAGCAGCTCCCCTGCTCGGGAAGCTTTCTTT.